Below, one T cell receptor beta chain is given with its context. Its antigen is still unknown. No clone much larger than this one lies a single base away; base qualities are absent. CDR1 and CDR2 (DFQATT, SNEGSKA) derive from the germline V gene (reference sequence). Taken from cysteine to phenylalanine, the CDR3 has 15 residues. Only the CDR3 DNA is retained, 45 bases long and in frame from the first base. Trimming at the junction amounts to 5 bases on V and 4 bases on J, and the germline ends lie 18 bases apart. Stable Graves' hyperthyroidism was defined as no progression to ophthalmopathy during 18 months of follow-up. Hyperthyroidism patients were aged 18 to 65 years and newly diagnosed, with disease duration of less than 2 months. Any patient with an uncontrolled infection, another autoimmune disease, pregnancy or lactation was excluded. Diagnoses were established on the basis of clinical symptoms, serum thyroxine and TRAb, thyroid ultrasound, and orbital computed tomography. PBMCs were separated from over 9 ml of fresh peripheral blood using Ficoll-Paque density gradient centrifugation. Total RNA was extracted using Trizol reagent, and RNA quality was assessed on an Agilent 2100 Bioanalyzer.

The source of the sample is a study of T cells in Graves' hyperthyroidism and ophthalmopathy (dated by TCRdb to about 2019). In terms of the full investigation: Peripheral blood samples were taken at initial diagnosis, before any treatment was given. In over five Graves' hyperthyroidism patients, the study also compared T-cell repertoires from thyroid tissue with T-cell repertoires from blood. Following sampling, methimazole starting at 30 mg daily was given to hyperthyroidism patients, and high-dose intravenous methylprednisolone was given to ophthalmopathy patients. The paper describes TCR Vbeta CDR3 sequencing of 135 peripheral blood samples, made up of around 41 ophthalmopathy patients, around 73 hyperthyroidism patients and roughly 17 progressor patients. The 100 discovery patients were randomly split 7:3 into training and test sets. To identify TCR V-J signatures that set the groups apart, the researchers used a discovery cohort of about a hundred patients, made up of around 42 with Graves' ophthalmopathy and 57 with stable Graves' hyperthyroidism. Prospective prediction of ophthalmopathy was tested in an independent validation cohort consisting of some 18 hyperthyroidism patients and 15 to 17 patients who later progressed to ophthalmopathy. Beyond this particular receptor, the publication reports: In cross-validation, a model built on a 13 V-J signature told ophthalmopathy apart from stable hyperthyroidism with 87.88% sensitivity and roughly 81% specificity, and in testing the same model reached 80%/75%. In validation, the model predicted progression to ophthalmopathy with over 60% sensitivity and around 72% specificity, a median of 6.5 months before onset. Blood samples also contained most of the expanded thyroid clonotypes (frequency above 0.001), which suggests that blood repertoires may reflect thyroid immune responses. No statistical method was used to fix the sample size in advance, and group allocation was not hidden from the investigators.

Amplification of TCR beta CDR3 regions was carried out from RNA transcripts. For the first round of RT-PCR on the TCR CDR3, the HTBI primer set was used together with the Qiagen OneStep RT-PCR kit. Libraries were constructed in a second round of multiplex PCR, after which size selection and purification were carried out. The libraries were sequenced on an Illumina HiSeq2000 using paired-end 100 bp reads. The authors processed their data as follows. Raw data were processed with SOAPnuke, discarding reads with adapters, uncalled bases, mean Phred below 15, or no exact constant-primer or identifier match. COPE v1.2.5 was used to merge high-quality paired reads, and clonotypes were defined as unique nucleotide sequences. Clonotypes were aligned to IMGT TRBV, TRBD and TRBJ reference segments using MiTCR v1.1. Only V-J combinations with frequency above 0.0001, covering 99% to 99.2% of repertoires, were analysed. The TCS score was defined as the ratio of F50 (clonal expansion) to E x V (chaos), calculated using BLOSUM62-based TCRdist between CDR3 peptides within each V-J. Welch's t-statistics and random forest reduced several hundred V-J features to about 13, which were used in a naive Bayes classifier (R e1071). TCRdb trimmed the raw reads at Q25, called clones with MiXCR and kept productive beta chains. A single entry per CDR3 protein holds the most common genes and DNA from its merged rows. What appears here as the V and J calls and clone size reflects TCRdb's work, not the paper's. The sample profile shows about 480,000 distinct CDR3 sequences; about an eighth of them were found once. The ten most abundant clones make up 15% to 20% of the sample.

The chain joins TRBV20-1 to TRBJ2-1; D gene: possibly TRBD2, on 5 matching bases. Sequenced material: blood. The clonotype comes from a young woman with Graves' hyperthyroidism. The CDR3 is CSAFLGPRRYNEQFF. The DNA sequence reads TGCAGTGCTTTCCTAGGACCCCGGAGGTACAATGAGCAGTTCTTC.